One and the same sample provided the 7 T cell receptor beta chains below, sequenced in a study of low-dose radiotherapy and immunotherapy resistance in tumors. First-strand cDNA used TRAV- and TRBV-specific primers, covering alpha and beta chains. The PCR that amplified TCRs ran for about 20 cycles, relying on a constant-region primer and a V-primer adapter. One entry per CDR3 protein results from TCRdb running MiXCR on the reads. The table lists roughly 76,000 distinct CDR3 sequences, approximately 17% of them singletons. Sample time point: before trial treatment. The source was PBMCs, collected before treatment. The receptors stem from a male donor with prostate cancer.

This clonotype was observed a few times. The gene calls are TRBV12-3 or TRBV12-4 and TRBJ2-7; D is unresolved. The ends were cut back, 7 bases at V and 2 bases at J, with 18 bases in the middle. This CDR3 is built from 15 residues. DNA for the CDR3: TGTGCCAGCACCGATCCGAGACTGATACCCTACGAGCAGTACTTC. The encoded protein is CASTDPRLIPYEQYF.

This clonotype was seen repeatedly, ten times or more. V usage is TRBV18 and J usage is TRBJ2-3; 8 bases agree with TRBD2. With V trimmed by 2 bases and J by 0 bases, 4 bases remained unmatched. In germline, CDR1 is KGHSH, CDR2 LQKENI. CDR3 length: 16 residues. The CDR3, as DNA: TGTGCCAGCTCACCAAATCCGGGAGGGAGCACAGATACGCAGTATTTT. Translating gives CASSPNPGGSTDTQYF. Full variable domain (rest looked up from reference TRBV18 and TRBJ2-3): NAGVMQNPRHLVRRRGQEARLRCSPMKGHSHVYWYRQLPEEGLKFMVYLQKENIIDESGMPKERFSAEFPKEGPSILRIQQVVRGDSAAYFCASSPNPGGSTDTQYFGPGTRLTVL.

The rearrangement links TRBV5-1 to TRBJ2-3; 10 nucleotides agree with TRBD1. The length of the CDR3 is 16 residues. J gave up 2 bases and V 2 bases, and 5 bases lay outside the gene matches. The germline CDR1 and CDR2 sequences are SGHRS and YFSETQ. CDR3 sequence (DNA): TGCGCCAGCAGCTTCTTCGGGACAGGGGTCACAGATACGCAGTATTTT. Encoded protein: CASSFFGTGVTDTQYF. The variable domain in full, completed from reference TRBV5-1 and TRBJ2-3, reads KAGVTQTPRYLIKTRGQQVTLSCSPISGHRSVSWYQQTPGQGLQFLFEYFSETQRNKGNFPGRFSGRQFSNSRSEMNVSTLELGDSALYLCASSFFGTGVTDTQYFGPGTRLTVL.

With regard to this clonotype: Only one base separates this from a far larger clonotype, so it likely reflects a read error. This chain joins TRBV6-6 and TRBJ2-2, with 11 bases fitting TRBD1. The CDR3 length is 16 residues. Germline CDR1 reads MNHNY; CDR2 reads SVGAGI (reference sequence). The CDR3 protein is CASSAGTGGNTGEPFF. The CDR3 DNA sequence: TGTGCCAGCAGCGCCGGGACAGGGGGGAACACCGGGGAGCCGTTTTTT.

This clonotype was detected many times. V gene TRBV9 combines with J gene TRBJ2-7; 7 bases agree with TRBD1. CDR3 length: 16 residues. The germline V gene has CDR1 SGDLS and CDR2 YYNGEE. V lost 2 bases and J lost 3; bases outside the gene matches: 11. CDR3 sequence: CASSVHAGTANYEQYF. The CDR3 coding sequence is TGTGCCAGCAGCGTCCATGCCGGGACAGCGAACTACGAGCAGTACTTC.

This clonotype was recorded at least ten times. The V and J genes are TRBV6-6 and TRBJ1-1; no reliable D call. CDR3 length equals 14 residues. Looked up from germline, CDR1 is MNHNY and CDR2 is SVGAGI (reference sequence). The germline V and J ends were trimmed by 7 bases and 4 bases, with 16 bases remaining between them. Written as DNA, the CDR3 is TGTGCCAGCACCTACTGGGCGGAGGGCACTGAAGCTTTCTTT. As protein: CASTYWAEGTEAFF.

There are many counts of this clonotype. V gene TRBV29-1 combines with J gene TRBJ1-4; the D gene is possibly TRBD1 (5 bases). CDR3 length equals 13 residues. CDR1 and CDR2 (germline): SQVTM, ANQGSEA. V was shortened by 6 bases and J by 5 bases, with 13 bases between the two germline ends. The CDR3 spells CSVSPGRNEKLFF. The DNA of the CDR3 is TGCAGCGTCTCACCGGGACGAAATGAAAAACTGTTTTTT.